The following is a T cell receptor beta chain sequence with its context. The antigen remains undetermined. Measured with immunoSEQ multiplex PCR; TCRdb has only the in-frame clones, and not every one. The repertoire holds around 120,000 clones, with 80% to 90% as singletons. This record belongs to a study of T cell responses to AZD1222 COVID-19 vaccine. Study results and limitations: No repertoire was sampled before or during the peak T cell response, only after it. Two AZD1222 administrations were followed by greater Spike-specific TCR breadth and depth. The sample set comprised mostly white British donors with more females, and clonal diversity was possibly underestimated.

Germline CDR1 and CDR2: SGHRS and YFSETQ. Trimming cost V 5 bases and J 2 bases; bases outside gene matches: 8. The CDR3 is 15 amino acids. The chain carries TRBV5-1 and TRBJ2-3; 7 bases fit TRBD1. The clonotype was recovered from an adult in good health. The material sequenced was peripheral blood, taken on day 0 of AZD1222 vaccination. CDR3 sequence: CASSLTGPFTDTQYF. The CDR3 bases are TGCGCCAGCAGTTTGACAGGGCCGTTCACAGATACGCAGTATTTT. The full variable domain, completed using reference TRBV5-1 and TRBJ2-3, is KAGVTQTPRYLIKTRGQQVTLSCSPISGHRSVSWYQQTPGQGLQFLFEYFSETQRNKGNFPGRFSGRQFSNSRSEMNVSTLELGDSALYLCASSLTGPFTDTQYFGPGTRLTVL.